This T cell receptor (beta chain) was obtained from a study of cytomegalovirus exposure and HLA in healthy donors. Study overall: Early released data comprised 80 million or so unique TCRs from HLA-typed donors.

All donors participated as healthy donors of bone marrow. The study's findings and limits: Immune exposure information available was restricted to CMV serostatus.

In regard to this clone: Antigen: not known.

The PCR made use of 60 Vbeta and 13 Jbeta primers. Data came from immunoSEQ multiplex PCR; TCRdb stores just in-frame clones and leaves some out. The sample comprises 150,000 or so clones, about 85% of which are singletons, and 6.3% rests with the top ten. This CDR3 spans 13 amino acids. Germline V gene data show CDR1 as MNHNS and CDR2 as SASEGT. V lost 6 bases and J lost 5; bases outside the gene matches: 5. Sequencing was carried out using PBMCs. This sequence originates from a male donor in good health and CMV-seropositive. The J gene is TRBJ2-3, the V gene TRBV6-1; TRBD2 agrees at 7 bases. Written as DNA, the CDR3 is TGTGCCAGCAGGGGGGGGGTCCTAGATACGCAGTATTTT. It yields the protein CASRGGVLDTQYF.